This TCR beta chain came from a study of PD-L1 blockade in urothelial cancer. Study background: The researchers analyzed blood 3 weeks (second dose) and 6 weeks after treatment start. Overall study findings and caveats: Expansion of tumor-associated blood clones at 3 weeks was greater in durable-benefit patients. Pretreatment clonality of the blood TCR repertoire below the median was predictive of superior survival.

Synthetic spike-ins, TCR analog templates, were added into each PCR. Produced via immunoSEQ multiplex PCR; TCRdb's table is partial and in-frame only. The sample shows some 29,000 clones, around 87% of them seen only once. There are 17 residues in the CDR3. The junction had 8 bases not matched to a gene; V was cut back by 1 base and J by 7 bases. The germline gives CDR1 SGHAT, CDR2 FQDESV (reference sequence). Points on this clone: The target antigen is unknown.

The TCR comes from a man between 45 and 60 years old with urothelial cancer. The sample here was PBMCs, taken around atezolizumab (anti-PD-L1) treatment. The rearrangement links TRBV11-1 to TRBJ2-2, with 11 bases matching TRBD1. The chain's CDR3 is CASSLGFGTGGHGELFF. CDR3 sequence (DNA): TGTGCCAGCAGCTTAGGGTTTGGGACAGGGGGGCACGGGGAGCTGTTTTTT.